This T cell receptor beta chain was sequenced in a study of shared clonotypes between healthy human individuals. Study outcomes and limitations: For naive CD4 cells, roughly 5.5% of clonotypes were shared across a handful of donors.

Naive CD8 cells lacked CD45RO, underwent positive selection for CCR7 and left out terminally differentiated effector memory CD45RA+ cells. About this clone: Its specificity is not known. Other nucleotide sequences in the sample specify the same CDR3.

The length of the CDR3 is 10 residues. The V and J ends lost 8 bases and 4 bases respectively, with 6 bases between them. The germline V gene has CDR1 MDHEN and CDR2 SYDVKM. Profiling relied on immunoSEQ multiplex PCR, and the TCRdb table lists in-frame clones only, not all of them. Among some 580,000 clones listed, more than 95% were seen once. This receptor was taken from a man aged 25 to 40 in good health. What was sequenced was naive CD8+ T cells sorted from blood. The genes are TRBV28 and TRBJ2-7, with D unresolved. For the CDR3, the DNA is TGTGCCAGCGGGGAATACGAGCAGTACTTC. Its translation is CASGEYEQYF.